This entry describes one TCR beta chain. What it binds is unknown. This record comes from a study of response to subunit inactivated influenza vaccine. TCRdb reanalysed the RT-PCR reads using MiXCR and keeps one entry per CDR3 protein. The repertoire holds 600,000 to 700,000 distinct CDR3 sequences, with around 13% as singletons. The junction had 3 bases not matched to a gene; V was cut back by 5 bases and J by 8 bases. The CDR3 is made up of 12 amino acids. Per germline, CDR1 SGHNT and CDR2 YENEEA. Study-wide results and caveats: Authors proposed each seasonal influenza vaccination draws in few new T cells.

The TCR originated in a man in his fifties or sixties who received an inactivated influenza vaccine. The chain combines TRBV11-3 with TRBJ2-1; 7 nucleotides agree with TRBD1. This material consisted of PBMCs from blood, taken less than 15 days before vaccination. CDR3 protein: CASSDRDDEQFF. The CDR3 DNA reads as TGTGCCAGCAGCGACAGGGATGATGAGCAGTTCTTC.